Included here is one T cell receptor (beta chain) sequence, with context. Unmatched junction bases numbered 8, after V lost 3 bases and J lost 6 bases. Per germline, CDR1 SGHNT and CDR2 YYREEE (reference sequence). CDR3 length equals 14 residues. Original analysis: How many nucleated cells were present was estimated from reference gene primer amplification. Only in-frame clones appear in the TCRdb table, and some are missing; sequencing was by immunoSEQ multiplex PCR. Clone size and V and J calls were adopted from that table, with D and trimming inferred from the DNA. The table shows around 63,000 clones, with 79% occurring only once. These data originate in a study of blood T cell repertoires in COVID-19. As for the study in general: The United States, Italy and Spain provided the acute and convalescent COVID-19 samples. T cells, B-cell-depleted T cells, or PBMCs provided the cDNA or gDNA that served as material.

The chain recombines TRBV5-4 with TRBJ1-2; 7 bases agree with TRBD1. This clonotype was obtained from a human donor in a cohort sampled during active COVID-19. The sample taken for sequencing was peripheral blood. This CDR3 is CASSSRQGVHGYTF. Written as DNA, the CDR3 is TGTGCCAGCAGCTCGAGACAGGGTGTGCATGGCTACACCTTC.